Listed below are T cell receptor beta chains from one sample, sequenced in a study of blood T cell repertoires in COVID-19. The repertoire was sequenced with immunoSEQ multiplex PCR; TCRdb's copy has only in-frame clones and lacks some. This sample has about 260,000 clones, with around 87% found just once. The sample was peripheral blood. The receptors derive from a woman between 45 and 60 years old who had recovered from COVID-19. Each CDR3 is given with its conserved first and last residue. The D gene is left open where the match is weak. The size of a clone is reported for some rows only, either as once, few or many, or as a class for expanded clones.

size: -; V: TRBV18; D: TRBD2; J: TRBJ2-7; DNA: TGTGCCAGCTCAACGGGGACTAGCGGCACCTACGAGCAGTACTTC; CDR3: CASSTGTSGTYEQYF
size: -; V: TRBV5-6; D: TRBD1; J: TRBJ2-4; DNA: TGTGCCAGCAGCCCCGGGACAGGGCCGAACATTCAGTACTTC; CDR3: CASSPGTGPNIQYF
size: many; V: TRBV5-1; D: -; J: TRBJ2-7; DNA: TGCGCCAGCAGCTTGGCCAATGGACTCGAGGAGCAGTACTTC; CDR3: CASSLANGLEEQYF
size: -; V: TRBV7-9; D: -; J: TRBJ1-1; DNA: TGTGCCAGCAGCTTTGGGGCGTCGAACACTGAAGCTTTCTTT; CDR3: CASSFGASNTEAFF
size: -; V: TRBV5-6; D: -; J: TRBJ2-1; DNA: TGTGCCAGCAGCTTGGACCCTACGGGATCTGCCTACAATGAGCAGTTCTTC; CDR3: CASSLDPTGSAYNEQFF
size: once; V: TRBV18; D: TRBD1; J: TRBJ1-2; DNA: TGTGCCAGCTCACCCCTCGACAGGGCCGGTGGCTACACCTTC; CDR3: CASSPLDRAGGYTF
size: -; V: TRBV28; D: -; J: TRBJ1-4; DNA: TGTGCCAGCAGCTTGGACAGCTGGAATGAAAAACTGTTTTTT; CDR3: CASSLDSWNEKLFF
size: -; V: TRBV30; D: TRBD1; J: TRBJ1-5; DNA: TGTGCCTGGACCGGACAGGGGTTGTTTCAGCCCCAGCATTTT; CDR3: CAWTGQGLFQPQHF
size: -; V: TRBV20-1; D: -; J: TRBJ2-3; DNA: TGCAGTGCTAGTCCGTTCATTATCAGGGATACGCAGTATTTT; CDR3: CSASPFIIRDTQYF
size: -; V: TRBV5-1; D: -; J: TRBJ1-4; DNA: TGCGCCAGCAGCTTCGCTGGGAGCGATGAAAAACTGTTTTTT; CDR3: CASSFAGSDEKLFF
size: -; V: TRBV5-1; D: -; J: TRBJ1-2; DNA: TGCGCCAGCTCTACAGCAGAACCTTACTATGGCTACACCTTC; CDR3: CASSTAEPYYGYTF
size: -; V: TRBV4-3; D: TRBD2; J: TRBJ2-1; DNA: TGCGCCAGCAGCCAAGAAAGAAGCGGGAGGGTACACAATGAGCAGTTCTTC; CDR3: CASSQERSGRVHNEQFF
size: -; V: TRBV28; D: -; J: TRBJ1-5; DNA: TGTGCCAGCAGCTTCGAACGGAATCAGCCCCAGCATTTT; CDR3: CASSFERNQPQHF
size: -; V: TRBV7-8; D: -; J: TRBJ2-5; DNA: TGTGCCAGCAGCTTAGTGGGACATCGTACCCAGTACTTC; CDR3: CASSLVGHRTQYF
size: -; V: TRBV6-5; D: -; J: TRBJ1-2; DNA: TGTGCCAGCAGTTACTCGGGGGGACTTCTTGGCTACACCTTC; CDR3: CASSYSGGLLGYTF
size: few; V: TRBV6-6; D: TRBD1; J: TRBJ2-7; DNA: TGTGCCAGCATCAAGGGGACAGGGGGGGCCTACGAGCAGTACTTC; CDR3: CASIKGTGGAYEQYF
size: -; V: TRBV9; D: -; J: TRBJ1-1; DNA: TGTGCCAGCAGCGTGTCTCGAGGGGGCACTGAAGCTTTCTTT; CDR3: CASSVSRGGTEAFF
size: -; V: TRBV4-3; D: -; J: TRBJ2-3; DNA: TGCGCCAGCAGCCAGGAGGGAATACTAGATACGCAGTATTTT; CDR3: CASSQEGILDTQYF
size: -; V: TRBV5-6; D: TRBD1; J: TRBJ1-6; DNA: TGTGCCAGCAGCCCCGGACAGGGTAATTCACCCCTCCACTTT; CDR3: CASSPGQGNSPLHF
size: -; V: TRBV5-1; D: TRBD2; J: TRBJ2-2; DNA: TGCGCCAGCAGGTGGGCTAGCGGGAGAACCGGGGAGCTGTTTTTT; CDR3: CASRWASGRTGELFF
size: -; V: TRBV5-1; D: -; J: TRBJ2-2; DNA: TGCGCCAGCAGCTTGATCGCGGGGGCGACCGGGGAGCTGTTTTTT; CDR3: CASSLIAGATGELFF
size: -; V: TRBV9; D: -; J: TRBJ1-6; DNA: TGTGCCAGCAGCGCCTCGGGGCAGGGGAATTCACCCCTCCACTTT; CDR3: CASSASGQGNSPLHF
size: -; V: TRBV2; D: TRBD1; J: TRBJ1-2; DNA: TGTGCCAGCAGTGTGTTGGACAGGGATGGCTACACCTTC; CDR3: CASSVLDRDGYTF
size: -; V: TRBV12-5; D: -; J: TRBJ2-6; DNA: TGTGCTAGTGCCCTTTCTGGGGCCAACGTCCTGACTTTC; CDR3: CASALSGANVLTF
size: once; V: TRBV6-5; D: -; J: TRBJ2-7; DNA: TGTGCCAGCAGCAACCGACAGGCACCATCCTACGAGCAGTACTTC; CDR3: CASSNRQAPSYEQYF
size: -; V: TRBV30; D: TRBD1; J: TRBJ1-2; DNA: TGTGCCGGAGGACAGGCTGGCTACACCTTC; CDR3: CAGGQAGYTF
size: once; V: TRBV19; D: TRBD2; J: TRBJ2-1; DNA: TGTGCCAGTAGTACCAAACTAGCGGTCTCCTACAATGAGCAGTTCTTC; CDR3: CASSTKLAVSYNEQFF
size: -; V: TRBV30; D: -; J: TRBJ1-5; DNA: TGTGCCTGGAGCCCAGCGGATCAGCCCCAGCATTTT; CDR3: CAWSPADQPQHF
size: -; V: TRBV9; D: -; J: TRBJ2-5; DNA: TGTGCCAGCAGCGCCGGACAGCAACTCTGGGAGTGGGAGACCCAGTACTTC; CDR3: CASSAGQQLWEWETQYF
size: -; V: TRBV6-5; D: -; J: TRBJ1-6; DNA: TGTGCCAGCAGTTACTGGGAGGGCGGCAATTCACCCCTCCACTTT; CDR3: CASSYWEGGNSPLHF
size: -; V: TRBV30; D: -; J: TRBJ1-3; DNA: TGTGCCTGGAGTGCCCGCGGGGTCCTCTCTGGAAACACCATATATTTT; CDR3: CAWSARGVLSGNTIYF
size: -; V: TRBV28; D: -; J: TRBJ1-3; DNA: TGTGCCAGCAGTTCACTAAAGATAGCGGGGGCCGGAAACACCATATATTTT; CDR3: CASSSLKIAGAGNTIYF
size: -; V: TRBV5-1; D: TRBD2; J: TRBJ2-5; DNA: TGCGCCAGCAGCCTAATAGCGGGAGCTAGTGGAGAGACCCAGTACTTC; CDR3: CASSLIAGASGETQYF
size: -; V: TRBV15; D: TRBD2; J: TRBJ2-5; DNA: TGTGCCACCAGCCGGCGGGGGGGCGGCGAAGAGACCCAGTACTTC; CDR3: CATSRRGGGEETQYF
size: -; V: TRBV5-1; D: TRBD1; J: TRBJ2-2; DNA: TGCGCCAGCAGCTTGAGCAGACAGGGCACCGGGGAGCTGTTTTTT; CDR3: CASSLSRQGTGELFF
size: -; V: TRBV6-6; D: -; J: TRBJ2-1; DNA: TGTGCCAGCAGTTACGGGGGCTCCTTAGGGAATGAGCAGTTCTTC; CDR3: CASSYGGSLGNEQFF
size: -; V: TRBV18; D: -; J: TRBJ2-7; DNA: TGTGCCAGCTCACCAGACCTTCGGGACGAGCAGTACTTC; CDR3: CASSPDLRDEQYF
size: few; V: TRBV11-1; D: TRBD1; J: TRBJ2-2; DNA: TGTGCCAGCAGTCGCTGGGACAGCGGGGAGCTGTTTTTT; CDR3: CASSRWDSGELFF
size: -; V: TRBV19; D: -; J: TRBJ2-5; DNA: TGTGCCAGTAGTACTCCTGGAGACAGACAAGAGACCCAGTACTTC; CDR3: CASSTPGDRQETQYF
size: -; V: TRBV15; D: -; J: TRBJ1-4; DNA: TGTGCCACCAGCAGTGGAGCGAAAAGCATTAATGAAAAACTGTTTTTT; CDR3: CATSSGAKSINEKLFF
size: -; V: TRBV7-9; D: -; J: TRBJ1-2; DNA: TGTGCCAGCAGCCTAACCTTACCCGGGGCTAACTATGGCTACACCTTC; CDR3: CASSLTLPGANYGYTF
size: -; V: TRBV5-6; D: -; J: TRBJ2-2; DNA: TGTGCCAGCAGCTTCGGCACCGGGGAGCTGTTTTTT; CDR3: CASSFGTGELFF
size: few; V: TRBV27; D: -; J: TRBJ1-2; DNA: TGTGCCAGCAGTTTTGGGACCGGGAGGTATGGCTACACCTTC; CDR3: CASSFGTGRYGYTF
size: -; V: TRBV7-2; D: -; J: TRBJ2-7; DNA: TGTGCCAGCAGCGCCGTCGGGACACCCACCTACGAGCAGTACTTC; CDR3: CASSAVGTPTYEQYF
size: -; V: TRBV6-6; D: TRBD1; J: TRBJ1-1; DNA: TGTGCCAGCAGTTACGGGGCAGGGGGGAACACTGAAGCTTTCTTT; CDR3: CASSYGAGGNTEAFF
size: -; V: TRBV10-1; D: -; J: TRBJ1-5; DNA: TGCGCCAGCAGTGAGTCGTCAGGTTGCCAGCCCCAGCATTTT; CDR3: CASSESSGCQPQHF
size: once; V: TRBV11-3; D: TRBD2; J: TRBJ2-3; DNA: TGTGCCAGCAGTCCAGCGGGGGGGAATACGCAGTATTTT; CDR3: CASSPAGGNTQYF
size: -; V: TRBV4-1; D: TRBD1; J: TRBJ1-5; DNA: TGCGCCAGCAGCCAAGAGGGGACAGGCGATCGGCCCCAGCATTTT; CDR3: CASSQEGTGDRPQHF
size: -; V: TRBV6-2/TRBV6-3; D: -; J: TRBJ2-1; DNA: TGTGCCAGCAGTTACCCCGAGAGGGTGGTCAATGAGCAGTTCTTC; CDR3: CASSYPERVVNEQFF
size: once; V: TRBV3-1/TRBV3-2; D: -; J: TRBJ1-2; DNA: TGTGCCAGCAGCCAAGAGTCAGTCAGCTATGGCTACACCTTC; CDR3: CASSQESVSYGYTF
size: -; V: TRBV6-5; D: TRBD2; J: TRBJ2-5; DNA: TGTGCCAGCAGAAAACTAGCGCGGGAGACCCAGTACTTC; CDR3: CASRKLARETQYF
size: -; V: TRBV5-1; D: TRBD1; J: TRBJ2-7; DNA: TGCGCCAGCAGCTACTCGGGACAGGGTCTCGGCGAGCAGTACTTC; CDR3: CASSYSGQGLGEQYF